Following are 6 T cell receptor beta chains from one sample sequenced in a study of Ad26.COV2.S vaccination and SARS-CoV-2 variants. Generated by immunoSEQ multiplex PCR, the TCRdb table keeps only in-frame clones and is missing some. Of some 250,000 clones in the sample, roughly 88% were seen once. As to treatment: around 19 received Ad26.COV2.S at low or high dose, single or two shots; several received placebo; per-sample allocation not given. All samples were drawn on day 63, counting from the first vaccine or placebo injection. The sequencing here drew on peripheral blood, taken in a trial of Ad26.COV2.S vaccine versus placebo. The receptors come from a person aged 18-60 years who received the Ad26.COV2.S COVID-19 vaccine or a placebo.

This clone was detected only once. CDR3 region: CASSFTSGTDTQYF. CDR3 nucleotides: TGTGCCAGCTCATTCACTAGCGGCACAGATACGCAGTATTTT. The gene calls are TRBV18 and TRBJ2-3, with 7 bases fitting TRBD2. There are 14 residues in the CDR3. Germline V gives CDR1 KGHSH, CDR2 LQKENI. J was trimmed by 1 base and V by 5 bases; bases with no gene match: 3.

The chain recombines TRBV6-5 with TRBJ2-7; D ambiguous. This CDR3 contains 13 residues. The germline V gene has CDR1 MNHEY and CDR2 SVGAGI. V was trimmed by 0 bases and J by 4 bases, leaving 7 bases between them. This CDR3 reads CASSYSQVYEQYF. The DNA for the CDR3 is TGTGCCAGCAGTTACTCCCAAGTTTACGAGCAGTACTTC.

This clone was seen only once. The genes are TRBV5-5 and TRBJ2-1; maybe TRBD2 (6 bases). In germline, CDR1 is SGHKS, CDR2 YYEKEE (reference sequence). The length of the CDR3 is 14 residues. V lost 0 bases and J lost 9, with 13 bases in between. CDR3 sequence: CASSLGTRAGEQFF. The CDR3 DNA sequence: TGTGCCAGCAGCTTGGGGACTCGAGCGGGTGAGCAGTTCTTC.

The gene calls are TRBV5-1 and TRBJ1-3; no firm D call. The germline gives CDR1 SGHRS, CDR2 YFSETQ. The CDR3 spans 16 residues. Trimming took off 4 bases at V and 3 bases at J, with 17 bases between the two ends. The CDR3 DNA follows: TGCGCCAGCAGCATAGGGCCCCTAGGGAGTGGAAACACCATATATTTT. This sequence encodes CASSIGPLGSGNTIYF.

The gene calls are TRBV6-2 or TRBV6-3 and TRBJ1-5; D remains ambiguous. The CDR3 has 14 residues. CDR1 is MNHEY and CDR2 is SVGEGT in the germline V gene. With 6 bases removed from V and 4 bases from J, the gap between germline ends came to 13 bases. The CDR3 sequence: CASSETGINQPQHF. The DNA of the CDR3 is TGTGCCAGCAGCGAGACGGGAATTAATCAGCCCCAGCATTTT.

The rearrangement links TRBV7-9 to TRBJ2-3; possibly TRBD1 or TRBD2 for D (5 bases each). The germline gives CDR1 SEHNR, CDR2 FQNEAQ (reference sequence). V shed 5 bases and J shed 6 bases, with 18 bases lying between them. The CDR3 extends over 15 amino acids. The DNA of the CDR3 is TGTGCCAGCAGCCCCTGGGGCACACTAGGGGATACGCAGTATTTT. Translated, it gives CASSPWGTLGDTQYF.